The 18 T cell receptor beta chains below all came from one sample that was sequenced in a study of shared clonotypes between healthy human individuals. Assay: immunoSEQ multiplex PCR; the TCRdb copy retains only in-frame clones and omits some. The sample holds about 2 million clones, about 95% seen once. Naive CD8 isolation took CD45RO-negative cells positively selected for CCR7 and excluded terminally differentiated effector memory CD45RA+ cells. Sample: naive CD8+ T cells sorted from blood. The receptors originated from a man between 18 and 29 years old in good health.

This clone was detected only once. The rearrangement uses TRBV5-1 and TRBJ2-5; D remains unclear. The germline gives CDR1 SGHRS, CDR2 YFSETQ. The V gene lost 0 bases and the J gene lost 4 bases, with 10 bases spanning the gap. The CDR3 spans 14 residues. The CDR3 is CASSLGRERETQYF. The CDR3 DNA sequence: TGCGCCAGCAGCTTGGGACGAGAACGAGAGACCCAGTACTTC.

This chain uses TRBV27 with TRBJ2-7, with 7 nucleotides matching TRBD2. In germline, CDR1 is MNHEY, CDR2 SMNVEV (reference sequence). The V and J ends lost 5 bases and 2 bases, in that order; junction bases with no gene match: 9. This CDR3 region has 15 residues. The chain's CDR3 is CASSASLGTTYEQYF. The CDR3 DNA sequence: TGTGCCAGCAGTGCCAGCCTCGGGACTACCTACGAGCAGTACTTC.

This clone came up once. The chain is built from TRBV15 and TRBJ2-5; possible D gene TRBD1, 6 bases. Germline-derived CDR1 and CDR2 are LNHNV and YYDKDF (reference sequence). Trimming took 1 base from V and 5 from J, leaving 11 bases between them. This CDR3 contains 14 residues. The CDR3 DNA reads TGTGCCACCAGCAGAGTACAGGGATGGGAGACCCAGTACTTC. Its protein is CATSRVQGWETQYF.

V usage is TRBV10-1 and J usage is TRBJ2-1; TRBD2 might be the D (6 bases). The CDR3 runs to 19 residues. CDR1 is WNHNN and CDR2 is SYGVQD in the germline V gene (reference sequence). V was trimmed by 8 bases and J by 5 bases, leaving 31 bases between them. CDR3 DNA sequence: TGCGCCAGCGGACCTAATTGTTGTAAAGGCTGGACTATCCACAATGAGCAGTTCTTC. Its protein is CASGPNCCKGWTIHNEQFF.

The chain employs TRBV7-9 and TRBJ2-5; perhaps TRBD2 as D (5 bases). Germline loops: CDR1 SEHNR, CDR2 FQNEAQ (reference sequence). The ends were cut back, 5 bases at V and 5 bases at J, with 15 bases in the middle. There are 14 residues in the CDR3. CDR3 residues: CASSVTEGFETQYF. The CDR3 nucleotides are TGTGCCAGCAGCGTGACCGAGGGATTCGAGACCCAGTACTTC.

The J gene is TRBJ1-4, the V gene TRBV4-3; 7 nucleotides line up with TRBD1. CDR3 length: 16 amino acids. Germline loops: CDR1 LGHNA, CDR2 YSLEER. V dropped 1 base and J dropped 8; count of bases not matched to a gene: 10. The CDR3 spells CASSQGYMTGREKLFF. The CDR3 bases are TGCGCCAGCAGCCAAGGATATATGACAGGGCGGGAAAAACTGTTTTTT.

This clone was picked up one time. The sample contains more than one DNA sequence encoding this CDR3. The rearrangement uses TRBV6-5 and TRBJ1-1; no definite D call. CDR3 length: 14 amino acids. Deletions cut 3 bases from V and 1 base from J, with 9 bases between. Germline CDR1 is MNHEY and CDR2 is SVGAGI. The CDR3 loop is CASSYEGGNTEAFF. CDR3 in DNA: TGTGCCAGCAGTTATGAGGGCGGGAACACTGAAGCTTTCTTT.

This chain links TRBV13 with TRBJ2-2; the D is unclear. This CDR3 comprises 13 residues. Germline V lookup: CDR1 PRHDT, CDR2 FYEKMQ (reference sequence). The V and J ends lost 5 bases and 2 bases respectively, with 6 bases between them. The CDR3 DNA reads TGTGCCAGCAGCGCCTTTAACACCGGGGAGCTGTTTTTT. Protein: CASSAFNTGELFF.

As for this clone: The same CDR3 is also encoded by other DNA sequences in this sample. The CDR3: CASSSTGYEQYF. Here the CDR3 DNA reads TGTGCCAGCAGCTCCACGGGCTACGAGCAGTACTTC. The chain carries TRBV5-6 and TRBJ2-7, with unresolved D. The CDR3 has 12 amino acids. V was cut by 3 bases and J by 3 bases, with 7 bases left in between. Germline-derived CDR1 and CDR2 are SGHDT and YYEEEE.

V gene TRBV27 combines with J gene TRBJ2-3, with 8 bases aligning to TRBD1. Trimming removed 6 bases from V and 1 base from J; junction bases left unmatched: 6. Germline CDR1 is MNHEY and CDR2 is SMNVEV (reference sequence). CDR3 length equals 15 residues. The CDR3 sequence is CASSYDRGGTDTQYF. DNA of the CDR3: TGTGCCAGCAGCTATGACAGGGGTGGCACAGATACGCAGTATTTT.

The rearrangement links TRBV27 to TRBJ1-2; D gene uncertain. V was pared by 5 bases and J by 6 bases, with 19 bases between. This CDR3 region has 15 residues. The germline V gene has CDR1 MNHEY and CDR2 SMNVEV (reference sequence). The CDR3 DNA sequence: TGTGCCAGCAGTCCAATTTACCCCGGCACAGATGGCTACACCTTC. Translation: CASSPIYPGTDGYTF.

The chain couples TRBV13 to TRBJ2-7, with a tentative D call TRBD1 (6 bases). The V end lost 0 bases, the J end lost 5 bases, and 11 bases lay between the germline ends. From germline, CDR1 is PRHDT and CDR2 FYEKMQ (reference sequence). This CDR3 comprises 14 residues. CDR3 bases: TGTGCCAGCAGCTTAGGCAGGGGCATCGACGAGCAGTACTTC. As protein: CASSLGRGIDEQYF.

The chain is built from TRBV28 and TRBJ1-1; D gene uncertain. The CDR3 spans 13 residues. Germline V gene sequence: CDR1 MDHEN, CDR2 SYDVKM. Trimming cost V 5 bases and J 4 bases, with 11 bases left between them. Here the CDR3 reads CASSLPEPTEAFF. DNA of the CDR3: TGTGCCAGCAGTCTTCCAGAACCCACTGAAGCTTTCTTT.

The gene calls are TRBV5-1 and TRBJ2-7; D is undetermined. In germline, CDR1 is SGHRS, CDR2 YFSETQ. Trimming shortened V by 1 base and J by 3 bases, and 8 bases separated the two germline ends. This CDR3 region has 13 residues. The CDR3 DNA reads TGCGCCAGCAGCTTGTCCCAGCTCTACGAGCAGTACTTC. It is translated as CASSLSQLYEQYF.

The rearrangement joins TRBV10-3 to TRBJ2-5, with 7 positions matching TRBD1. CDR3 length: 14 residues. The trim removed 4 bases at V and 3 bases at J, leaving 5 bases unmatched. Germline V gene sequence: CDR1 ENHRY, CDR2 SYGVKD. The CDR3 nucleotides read TGTGCCATCAGTGCCGACAGGGTTGAAGAGACCCAGTACTTC. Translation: CAISADRVEETQYF.

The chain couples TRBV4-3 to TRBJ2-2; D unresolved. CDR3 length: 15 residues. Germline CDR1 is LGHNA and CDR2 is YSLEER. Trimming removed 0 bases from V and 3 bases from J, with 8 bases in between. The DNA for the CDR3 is TGCGCCAGCAGCCAAGATCGTTCTGACACCGGGGAGCTGTTTTTT. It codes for CASSQDRSDTGELFF.

CDR3 sequence: CASSYPERDTEAFF. For the CDR3, the DNA is TGTGCCAGCAGCTACCCGGAGCGGGACACTGAAGCTTTCTTT. This sequence joins TRBV5-6 and TRBJ1-1, with no clear D. V was shortened by 3 bases and J by 3 bases, with 12 bases between the two germline ends. The V gene's germline CDR1 is SGHDT and CDR2 YYEEEE. The CDR3 is 14 residues long.

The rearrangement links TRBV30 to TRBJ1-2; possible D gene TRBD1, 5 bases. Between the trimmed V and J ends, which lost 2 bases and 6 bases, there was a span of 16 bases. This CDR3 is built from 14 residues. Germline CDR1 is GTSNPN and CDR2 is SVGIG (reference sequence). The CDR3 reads CAWSRAGFWDGYTF. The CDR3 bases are TGTGCCTGGAGTCGGGCAGGGTTTTGGGATGGCTACACCTTC.